This T cell receptor beta chain was retrieved from a study of blood T cells in healthy people across ages. This clonotype was seen only once. Then a second PCR, running roughly 6 to 12 cycles, was carried out with a sample-barcoded 5' primer and a J-beta primer mix. Each cDNA molecule received a tag from a template-switch adaptor that had 12 random nucleotides. TCRdb itself ran the 5' RACE reads through MiXCR, one entry per CDR3 protein. The sample has 500,000 to 600,000 distinct CDR3 sequences, roughly 28% seen once. The TCR originated in a woman in her 70s in good health. Sequencing used blood.

CDR3 nucleotides: TGTGCCAGCAGTTACTTACGGGGAGGGAACACTGAGCAGTTCTTC. It translates to CASSYLRGGNTEQFF. This sequence joins TRBV6-5 and TRBJ2-5; TRBD2 matches at 7 bases. The last part of the DNA fits TRBJ2-1 better; the J call may be wrong. The germline CDR1 and CDR2 sequences are MNHEY and SVGAGI. This CDR3 comprises 15 residues.